This is a list of T cell receptor beta chains from one sample in a study of T cell responses to AZD1222 COVID-19 vaccine. The table came from immunoSEQ multiplex PCR; TCRdb's copy has only in-frame clones and leaves some out. Of 150,000 or so clones in the sample, 90% to 95% were seen once. Material: peripheral blood, obtained on day 0 of AZD1222 vaccination. The source is an adult in good health. Both conserved end residues are part of each CDR3. The D gene is left open where the match is weak. Clone size is stated in some rows and not others, as once, few, many or a class when expanded.

>TRBJ1-1|NA|NA|TRBV6-5
CASSYSTDHSEAFF
TGTGCCAGCAGTTACTCGACAGACCACTCTGAAGCTTTCTTT
>TRBJ2-1|NA|TRBD2|TRBV19
CASSLAGGGEQFF
TGTGCCAGTAGCCTAGCGGGAGGAGGTGAGCAGTTCTTC
>TRBJ2-7|NA|NA|TRBV5-4
CASSLTRDSIEQYF
TGTGCCAGCAGCTTGACTAGGGATTCTATCGAGCAGTACTTC
>TRBJ2-7|once|TRBD2|TRBV5-8
CASAGGAYEQYF
TGTGCCAGCGCGGGGGGGGCCTACGAGCAGTACTTC
>TRBJ2-1|NA|TRBD1|TRBV6-5
CASRYHTGAGEQFF
TGTGCCAGCAGATACCATACAGGGGCCGGGGAGCAGTTCTTC
>TRBJ2-3|NA|TRBD1|TRBV19
CASRLQGEDTQYF
TGTGCCAGCAGACTCCAGGGGGAAGATACGCAGTATTTT
>TRBJ1-5|NA|NA|TRBV6-1
CASSELELGYSNQPQHF
TGTGCCAGCAGTGAACTCGAATTGGGATATAGCAATCAGCCCCAGCATTTT
>TRBJ2-5|NA|TRBD2|TRBV10-1
CAVGLAEETQYF
TGCGCCGTGGGACTAGCGGAAGAGACCCAGTACTTC
>TRBJ2-3|NA|NA|TRBV6-2/TRBV6-3
CASSYMADTQYF
TGTGCCAGCAGTTACATGGCAGATACGCAGTATTTT
>TRBJ2-3|NA|NA|TRBV6-1
CASSEEASSFTDTQYF
TGTGCCAGCAGTGAAGAGGCGTCTAGCTTCACAGATACGCAGTATTTT
>TRBJ1-2|NA|NA|TRBV6-5
CASSYRSGLFGYTF
TGTGCCAGCAGTTATAGGAGTGGCCTCTTCGGCTACACCTTC
>TRBJ2-7|NA|NA|TRBV9
CASSVKIAVYEQYF
TGTGCCAGCAGCGTGAAGATAGCGGTTTACGAGCAGTACTTC
>TRBJ2-1|NA|NA|TRBV2
CASKYGGLNNEQFF
TGTGCCAGCAAATACGGCGGGCTAAACAATGAGCAGTTCTTC
>TRBJ2-7|NA|TRBD1|TRBV28
CASSFGTGEYEQYF
TGTGCCAGCAGTTTTGGGACAGGGGAGTACGAGCAGTACTTC
>TRBJ2-7|NA|TRBD1|TRBV12-5
CASGLEGAAYEQYF
TGTGCTAGTGGTTTGGAGGGGGCGGCCTACGAGCAGTACTTC
>TRBJ1-5|NA|NA|TRBV19
CASSISTVTQPQHF
TGTGCCAGTAGTATTTCGACAGTCACTCAGCCCCAGCATTTT
>TRBJ2-4|once|NA|TRBV12-5
CASGGRSPGYIQYF
TGTGCTAGTGGTGGGAGGTCCCCAGGGTACATTCAGTACTTC
>TRBJ2-2|NA|NA|TRBV7-2
CASSSDINTGELFF
TGTGCCAGCAGCTCCGACATAAACACCGGGGAGCTGTTTTTT
>TRBJ2-1|NA|NA|TRBV11-3
CASSLVGTRDEQFF
TGTGCCAGCAGCTTAGTTGGGACACGAGATGAGCAGTTCTTC
>TRBJ1-1|NA|TRBD1|TRBV6-5
CASTTGTEPQAFF
TGTGCCAGCACCACGGGGACAGAACCTCAAGCTTTCTTT
>TRBJ2-3|NA|NA|TRBV7-2
CASSLPTAGFHTDTQYF
TGTGCCAGCAGCTTACCAACTGCGGGGTTTCACACAGATACGCAGTATTTT
>TRBJ2-1|NA|NA|TRBV4-2
CASSQDQAGKNEQFF
TGTGCCAGCAGCCAAGATCAGGCGGGTAAAAATGAGCAGTTCTTC
>TRBJ1-1|NA|NA|TRBV28
CASSWGGGTEAFF
TGTGCCAGCAGTTGGGGGGGAGGCACTGAAGCTTTCTTT
>TRBJ2-5|NA|TRBD2|TRBV30
CAWRGTNQETQYF
TGTGCCTGGAGGGGGACTAATCAAGAGACCCAGTACTTC
>TRBJ1-2|NA|NA|TRBV6-6
CASSSTRGVGYTF
TGTGCCAGCAGTTCAACGAGAGGGGTTGGCTACACCTTC
>TRBJ2-5|NA|NA|TRBV27
CASGRRETQYF
TGTGCCAGCGGGAGACGGGAGACCCAGTACTTC
>TRBJ1-2|NA|TRBD1|TRBV12-3/TRBV12-4
CASRRRQGSGYTF
TGTGCCAGCAGACGAAGACAGGGAAGTGGCTACACCTTC
>TRBJ1-2|once|NA|TRBV25-1
CASSEDGRNYGYTF
TGTGCCAGCAGTGAGGACGGCCGGAACTATGGCTACACCTTC
>TRBJ2-1|NA|TRBD2|TRBV7-3
CASSAQGGRGPYNEQFF
TGTGCCAGCAGCGCTCAGGGCGGGAGGGGACCTTACAATGAGCAGTTCTTC
>TRBJ2-2|few|NA|TRBV27
CASSLSYTGELFF
TGTGCCAGCAGTTTATCATACACCGGGGAGCTGTTTTTT
>TRBJ1-2|NA|NA|TRBV25-1
CASSESITYGYTF
TGTGCCAGCAGTGAATCTATAACCTATGGCTACACCTTC
>TRBJ2-7|NA|NA|TRBV15
CATSRVLGYEQYF
TGTGCCACCAGCAGAGTGTTGGGTTACGAGCAGTACTTC
>TRBJ2-3|once|NA|TRBV19
CASSIVGALPTDTQYF
TGTGCCAGTAGTATAGTGGGGGCACTACCCACAGATACGCAGTATTTT
>TRBJ1-1|NA|NA|TRBV12-5
CASALYTEAFF
TGTGCTAGTGCCCTTTACACTGAAGCTTTCTTT
>TRBJ1-3|NA|NA|TRBV7-8
CASSLSRNTIYF
TGTGCCAGCAGCCTCTCGCGAAACACCATATATTTT
>TRBJ2-7|NA|TRBD2|TRBV2
CARGTSGRASEQYF
TGTGCCAGGGGGACTAGCGGGAGGGCCAGCGAGCAGTACTTC
>TRBJ2-3|once|TRBD1|TRBV27
CASSPRTGLTDTQYF
TGTGCCAGCAGTCCTCGGACAGGGTTGACAGATACGCAGTATTTT
>TRBJ2-7|NA|NA|TRBV24-1
CATSDTDQGGTPYEQYF
TGTGCCACCAGTGATACGGACCAGGGGGGGACCCCCTACGAGCAGTACTTC
>TRBJ2-3|NA|NA|TRBV10-3
CAIRGGPDTQYF
TGTGCCATCCGTGGCGGGCCCGATACGCAGTATTTT
>TRBJ1-1|NA|NA|TRBV7-6
CASSQGGSGGTEAFF
TGTGCCAGCAGCCAAGGTGGATCCGGGGGGACTGAAGCTTTCTTT
>TRBJ2-7|NA|TRBD1|TRBV5-4
CASSLGGSTPYEQYF
TGTGCCAGCAGCTTAGGGGGCTCCACCCCCTACGAGCAGTACTTC
>TRBJ1-2|NA|TRBD1|TRBV4-3
CASSQDPGQAIYGYTF
TGCGCCAGCAGCCAGGATCCGGGACAGGCGATCTATGGCTACACCTTC
>TRBJ1-2|NA|NA|TRBV28
CASSTNPGTGNYGYTF
TGTGCCAGCAGCACGAACCCAGGGACCGGAAACTATGGCTACACCTTC
>TRBJ1-5|NA|NA|TRBV28
CAHLLGGRAGNQPQHF
TGTGCCCATTTACTGGGGGGCCGGGCAGGCAATCAGCCCCAGCATTTT
>TRBJ2-5|NA|TRBD2|TRBV6-1
CASRETSGRALGTQYF
TGTGCCAGCAGGGAAACTAGCGGGAGGGCTTTGGGGACCCAGTACTTC
>TRBJ1-1|once|NA|TRBV6-4
CASRGGLNTEAFF
TGTGCCAGCAGGGGGGGACTGAACACTGAAGCTTTCTTT
>TRBJ2-3|NA|NA|TRBV19
CASSIGGVGTDTQYF
TGTGCCAGTAGTATCGGCGGGGTTGGAACAGATACGCAGTATTTT
>TRBJ1-1|once|NA|TRBV18
CATTRGFKDTEAFF
TGTGCCACCACGAGGGGATTCAAGGACACTGAAGCTTTCTTT
>TRBJ2-4|NA|NA|TRBV21-1
CASSFPPDLAKNIQYF
TGTGCCAGCAGTTTCCCCCCCGACTTAGCCAAAAACATTCAGTACTTC
>TRBJ2-7|once|NA|TRBV5-1
CASSPRGPYEQYF
TGCGCCAGCAGTCCCAGGGGCCCCTACGAGCAGTACTTC
>TRBJ1-1|NA|TRBD1|TRBV27
CASTRQGDTEAFF
TGTGCCAGCACTCGACAGGGTGACACTGAAGCTTTCTTT
>TRBJ1-4|NA|NA|TRBV18
CASSPSRDGGNEKLFF
TGTGCCAGCTCACCGAGCCGGGACGGTGGGAATGAAAAACTGTTTTTT
>TRBJ1-2|NA|NA|TRBV28
CASIPAGFNYGYTF
TGTGCCAGCATTCCAGCAGGGTTTAACTATGGCTACACCTTC
>TRBJ2-3|NA|TRBD1|TRBV30
CAWTLGQGLDTQYF
TGTGCCTGGACTCTAGGACAGGGTTTAGATACGCAGTATTTT
>TRBJ1-1|NA|NA|TRBV30
CAWSPGATEAFF
TGTGCCTGGAGTCCGGGGGCCACTGAAGCTTTCTTT
>TRBJ2-5|NA|NA|TRBV10-3
CAITGGVGETQYF
TGTGCCATCACGGGGGGCGTTGGGGAGACCCAGTACTTC
>TRBJ2-7|NA|NA|TRBV9
CASSPGTFGYEQYF
TGTGCCAGCAGCCCGGGGACTTTCGGCTACGAGCAGTACTTC
>TRBJ2-1|NA|TRBD2|TRBV27
CASNLLLAGTYNEQFF
TGTGCCAGCAACCTGCTACTAGCGGGGACCTACAATGAGCAGTTCTTC
>TRBJ1-2|NA|NA|TRBV11-2
CASSLVGRGYTF
TGTGCCAGCAGCTTAGTAGGGCGAGGCTACACCTTC